This paragraph covers one TCR beta chain sequence. Its target is unknown. Sample treatment: AdE1-LMPpoly-expanded autologous EBV-specific T-cell therapy followed by anti-PD-1 nivolumab. The source of the sample is a study of EBV T-cell therapy then PD-1 blockade in nasopharyngeal carcinoma. Produced via immunoSEQ multiplex PCR; TCRdb's table is partial and in-frame only. This table holds around 19,000 clones, 80% to 85% found once. Germline V CDR1 and CDR2: MDHEN, SYDVKM. This CDR3 has 15 amino acids. The V end was cut by 3 bases, the J end by 2 bases, with 13 bases between. Sample: CD8+ T cells from blood, taken at day 0 from a patient whose treatment included autologous EBV-specific T cells and nivolumab. This TCR came from a man in his forties or fifties with nasopharyngeal carcinoma. The rearrangement uses TRBV28 and TRBJ2-5, with D hard to call. The CDR3 loop reads CASSFRFRRQETQYF. The DNA for the CDR3 is TGTGCCAGCAGTTTCCGGTTTAGGCGGCAAGAGACCCAGTACTTC.